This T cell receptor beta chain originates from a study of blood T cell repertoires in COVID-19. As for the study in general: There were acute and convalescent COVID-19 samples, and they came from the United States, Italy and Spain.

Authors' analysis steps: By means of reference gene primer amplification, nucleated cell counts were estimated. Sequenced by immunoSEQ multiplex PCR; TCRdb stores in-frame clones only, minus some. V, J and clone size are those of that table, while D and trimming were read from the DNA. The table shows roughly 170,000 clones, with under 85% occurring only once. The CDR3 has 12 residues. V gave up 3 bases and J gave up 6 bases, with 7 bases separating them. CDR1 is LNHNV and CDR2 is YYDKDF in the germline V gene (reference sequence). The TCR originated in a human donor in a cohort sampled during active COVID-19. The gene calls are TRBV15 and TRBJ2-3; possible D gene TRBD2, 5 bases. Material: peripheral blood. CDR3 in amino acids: CATSSRGDTQYF. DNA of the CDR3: TGTGCCACCAGCAGCAGAGGGGATACGCAGTATTTT.